The 27 T cell receptor beta chains below come from one sample, sequenced in a study of glioma-infiltrating T cells. Using RNA template, CDR3s of TCR alpha and beta were amplified with iRepertoire arm-PCR. TCRdb itself ran the multiplex PCR reads through MiXCR, one entry per CDR3 protein. The sample has 93,000 or so distinct CDR3 sequences; about 30% are singletons. Material: glioma tissue, nonneoplastic brain tissue, or PBMCs (not recorded which). These receptors came from a human donor with low-grade glioma or glioblastoma, undergoing nonglioma brain surgery, or in good health (not recorded which).

The chain uses TRBV10-3 and TRBJ2-5; D ambiguous. Trimming shortened V by 0 bases and J by 5 bases, and 16 bases separated the two germline ends. The germline V gene encodes CDR1 ENHRY and CDR2 SYGVKD. This CDR3 is 16 amino acids long. The CDR3 region has the DNA TGTGCCATCAGTGAGTCGTTAACTCCTTTGGGTGAGACCCAGTACTTC. Translation: CAISESLTPLGETQYF.

On this clonotype: A much larger clonotype is one base distant, so this may be a read error. V and J are TRBV7-3 and TRBJ1-1; D not resolved. The germline CDR1 and CDR2 sequences are SGHTA and FQGTGA. V lost 7 bases to trimming and J lost 4 bases, with 13 bases between them. CDR3 length: 13 residues. CDR3: CASINLMGTEAFF. CDR3 nucleotide sequence: TGTGCCAGCATCAACCTGATGGGCACTGAAGCTTTCTTT.

CDR3: CGTAYTGELFF. The DNA of the CDR3 is TGCGGGACCGCATACACCGGGGAGCTGTTTTTT. This chain links TRBV29-1 with TRBJ2-2, with D possibly being TRBD1 or TRBD2 (5 bases each). CDR1 is SQVTM and CDR2 is ANQGSEA in the germline V gene. The CDR3 runs to 11 residues.

In the case of this clonotype: A much bigger clone sits one base away, suggesting this may be a read error. This sequence joins TRBV20-1 and TRBJ2-1; D is ambiguous. Germline V CDR1 and CDR2: DFQATT, SNEGSKA (reference sequence). The CDR3 spans 17 residues. With 5 bases removed from V and 8 bases from J, the gap between germline ends came to 28 bases. The CDR3 spells CSAPNLYSVGLGDEQFF. The CDR3 DNA follows: TGCAGTGCTCCAAACTTATACTCCGTTGGCCTCGGCGATGAGCAGTTCTTC.

This clonotype was recorded at least ten times. The chain joins TRBV7-2 to TRBJ2-7; 8 bases fit TRBD1. Unmatched junction bases numbered 11, after V lost 5 bases and J lost 2 bases. CDR3 length equals 16 residues. Germline V lookup: CDR1 SGHTA, CDR2 FQGNSA. The chain's CDR3 is CASSNTGTGIPYEQYF. The DNA of the CDR3 is TGTGCCAGCAGCAATACCGGGACAGGAATACCCTACGAGCAGTACTTC.

This clonotype has more than one count but fewer than ten. V and J are TRBV3-1 and TRBJ2-7; 10 bases fit TRBD1. This CDR3 is 14 amino acids long. Losses at the gene ends were 1 base for V and 5 bases for J; bases not matched to a gene: 2. The germline gives CDR1 LGHDT, CDR2 YNNKEL (reference sequence). CDR3 region: CASSQGTGGNEQYF. DNA of the CDR3: TGTGCCAGCAGCCAAGGGACAGGGGGAAACGAGCAGTACTTC.

The CDR3 sequence is CASTDRGDPNQPQHF. Written as DNA, the CDR3 is TGTGCCAGCACCGACAGGGGGGATCCCAATCAGCCCCAGCATTTT. This chain joins TRBV2 and TRBJ1-5; 9 bases agree with TRBD1. The CDR3 length is 15 residues. Trimming cost V 7 bases and J 3 bases; bases outside gene matches: 7. Per germline, CDR1 SNHLY and CDR2 FYNNEI.

The chain is built from TRBV7-3 and TRBJ1-2; the D gene is possibly TRBD1 (6 bases). This CDR3 region has 13 residues. Germline CDR1 reads SGHTA; CDR2 reads FQGTGA. Trimming took off 4 bases at V and 8 bases at J, with 14 bases between the two ends. CDR3 loop: CASSSTGLGGYTF. The CDR3 nucleotides read TGTGCCAGCAGCTCAACAGGGTTGGGGGGCTACACCTTC.

The sample holds a few counts of this clonotype. The chain links TRBV29-1 to TRBJ2-1, with 8 bases identical to TRBD2. This CDR3 region has 10 residues. With 5 bases clipped from V and 10 bases from J, the junction kept 1 base outside the gene matches. In germline, CDR1 is SQVTM, CDR2 ANQGSEA. The CDR3 protein is CSVSGREQFF. CDR3 DNA sequence: TGCAGCGTTAGCGGGAGAGAGCAGTTCTTC.

This clonotype showed up just a few times. The chain links TRBV3-1 to TRBJ1-1, with D uncertain. The CDR3 extends over 14 amino acids. The germline V and J ends were trimmed by 3 bases and 3 bases, with 11 bases remaining between them. Germline-derived CDR1 and CDR2 are LGHDT and YNNKEL (reference sequence). The CDR3 reads CASSQQNGDTEAFF. The CDR3 region has the DNA TGTGCCAGCAGCCAGCAGAACGGGGACACTGAAGCTTTCTTT.

The sample holds many counts of this clonotype. The V call is TRBV20-1, the J call TRBJ2-7; D may match TRBD1 or TRBD2 (5 bases each). This CDR3 is built from 14 residues. V dropped 3 bases and J dropped 1 base, with 13 bases sitting between them. The germline V gene encodes CDR1 DFQATT and CDR2 SNEGSKA (reference sequence). CDR3 sequence reads: CSASRGAPSYEQYF. The CDR3 DNA is TGCAGTGCTAGTCGAGGGGCTCCTTCCTACGAGCAGTACTTC.

The rearrangement links TRBV10-3 to TRBJ1-2; the match to TRBD1 covers 7 bases. V gave up 10 bases and J gave up 8 bases; unmatched junction bases: 22. The CDR3 length is 16 residues. Germline V lookup: CDR1 ENHRY, CDR2 SYGVKD. In DNA, the CDR3 is TGTGCCACCAACGACATGACAGGGCGGAGTAGGAGAGGCTACACCTTC. Translation gives CATNDMTGRSRRGYTF.

Concerning this clonotype itself: One end of the junction is discordant with germline, which a read error may explain. The chain is built from TRBV19 and TRBJ1-1; 8 bases align to TRBD1. CDR1 and CDR2 from the germline V gene are LNHDA and SQIVND (reference sequence). The CDR3 has 15 amino acids. CDR3 bases: TGTGCCAGTAGCGACAGGGGCGACTTGAACACTAAAGCTTTCTTT. It codes for CASSDRGDLNTKAFF.

The chain has TRBV12-3 or TRBV12-4 and TRBJ1-3; D possibly corresponds to TRBD1 (5 bases). The CDR3 runs to 15 residues. V dropped 7 bases and J dropped 1 base, with 14 bases sitting between them. The CDR3 is CASIPTGGSGNTIYF. The CDR3 DNA is TGTGCCAGCATCCCGACTGGGGGATCTGGAAACACCATATATTTT.

This clonotype appeared many times. The chain is built from TRBV20-1 and TRBJ2-5; no definite D call. Germline V gene sequence: CDR1 DFQATT, CDR2 SNEGSKA (reference sequence). This CDR3 region has 10 residues. Trimming stripped 5 bases from V and 1 base from J, with 2 bases between. This chain's CDR3 is CSAVQETQYF. The CDR3 region has the DNA TGCAGTGCTGTCCAAGAGACCCAGTACTTC.

This clonotype was observed a few times. The chain couples TRBV11-1 to TRBJ2-1; D possibly corresponds to TRBD2 (5 bases). The CDR3 spans 15 residues. The V and J ends lost 1 base and 4 bases respectively, with 11 bases between them. Germline V gene sequence: CDR1 SGHAT, CDR2 FQDESV (reference sequence). CDR3 DNA sequence: TGTGCCAGCAGCTTAGGCGGACTCGAGTACAATGAGCAGTTCTTC. Protein: CASSLGGLEYNEQFF.

The V call is TRBV6-4, the J call TRBJ2-3; a possible D gene is TRBD1 (6 bases). The CDR3 loop spans 15 amino acids. The germline V and J ends were trimmed by 4 bases and 5 bases, with 16 bases remaining between them. The V gene's germline CDR1 is MRHNA and CDR2 SNTAGT. CDR3 residues: CASSGTGQWGDTQYF. Written as DNA, the CDR3 is TGTGCCAGCAGTGGCACTGGACAGTGGGGAGATACGCAGTATTTT.

This clonotype was seen at least ten times. The gene calls are TRBV25-1 and TRBJ1-2; D not certain. The V gene lost 5 bases and the J gene lost 4 bases, with 8 bases spanning the gap. The CDR3 length is 12 residues. CDR1 and CDR2 (germline): MGHDK, SYGVNS. The CDR3 sequence: CASSLNTYGYTF. CDR3 coding DNA: TGTGCCAGCAGTCTTAACACCTATGGCTACACCTTC.

A word on this clonotype: The CDR3 does not close with the conserved phenylalanine or tryptophan, likely indicating a read error. The chain joins TRBV29-1 to TRBJ1-1; TRBD1 might be the D (6 bases). V lost 5 bases and J lost 1, with 11 bases in between. Germline assignment: CDR1 SQVTM and CDR2 ANQGSEA. The CDR3 has 13 residues. The DNA of the CDR3 is TGCAGCGTTCAGACAGGACGGAACACTGAAGCTTTCTCT. As protein: CSVQTGRNTEAFS.

In its sample, this clonotype was seen many times. V usage is TRBV28 and J usage is TRBJ1-5; TRBD1 aligns across 7 bases. The CDR3 has 15 residues. Trimming removed 8 bases from V and 4 bases from J; junction bases left unmatched: 11. CDR1 and CDR2 from the germline V gene are MDHEN and SYDVKM. For the CDR3, the DNA is TGTGCCAGCCGCCTAGGGGGCAGTGGGAATCAGCCCCAGCATTTT. Protein product: CASRLGGSGNQPQHF.

This clonotype was seen a handful of times. This chain uses TRBV2 with TRBJ1-2; unclear D gene. The CDR3 sequence is 13 residues long. Trimming removed 3 bases from V and 3 bases from J, with 8 bases in between. CDR1 is SNHLY, CDR2 FYNNEI, per germline. The CDR3 DNA reads TGTGCCAGCAGTGAGGACCTCTACTATGGCTACACCTTC. Protein sequence: CASSEDLYYGYTF.

This clonotype was picked up many times. CDR3 loop: CASGISSYGYTF. Here the CDR3 DNA reads TGTGCCAGCGGGATCAGCTCCTATGGCTACACCTTC. This chain links TRBV28 with TRBJ1-2; no clear D. The germline V and J ends were trimmed by 8 bases and 4 bases, with 11 bases remaining between them. The CDR3 consists of 12 residues. The germline V gene encodes CDR1 MDHEN and CDR2 SYDVKM.

The chain has TRBV12-3 or TRBV12-4 and TRBJ1-2, with 7 bases that match TRBD1. The junction had 11 bases not matched to a gene; V was cut back by 8 bases and J by 2 bases. This CDR3 has 15 amino acids. CDR3 loop: CASLSFQTGNYGYTF. DNA for the CDR3: TGTGCCAGCTTATCGTTCCAGACAGGGAACTATGGCTACACCTTC.

The rearrangement links TRBV9 to TRBJ1-5; TRBD1 might be the D (6 bases). The CDR3 runs 18 residues. Trimming left V 4 bases short and J 3 bases short, with 23 bases between. Germline assignment: CDR1 SGDLS and CDR2 YYNGEE. The CDR3 loop is CASSNWGHKEPINQPQHF. CDR3 bases: TGTGCCAGCAGCAACTGGGGGCATAAGGAGCCTATCAATCAGCCCCAGCATTTT.

About this clonotype: One junction end disagrees with the germline gene, perhaps due to a read error. The CDR3 nucleotides are TGTGCCAGCAGCCCAAACCTTGGGACAGGCTCCCACAATGAGCAGTTCTTC. Residues: CASSPNLGTGSHNEQFF. The genes are TRBV12-3 or TRBV12-4 and TRBJ2-1, with 8 bases that match TRBD1. The CDR3 has 17 residues.

In this sample, this clonotype turned up a few times. The chain joins TRBV7-9 to TRBJ2-3, with D perhaps TRBD2 (6 bases). Germline V lookup: CDR1 SEHNR, CDR2 FQNEAQ (reference sequence). This CDR3 is built from 14 residues. V lost 5 bases, J lost 4 bases, and 13 bases lay in between. The DNA of the CDR3 is TGTGCCAGCAGCCCGTCTCCTAGCGCAGATACGCAGTATTTT. This gives the protein CASSPSPSADTQYF.

Points on this clonotype: A read error is possible here, since a much larger clone lies one base away. The chain has TRBV20-1 and TRBJ1-1, with D possibly matching TRBD1 (6 bases). This CDR3 contains 13 residues. Looked up from germline, CDR1 is DFQATT and CDR2 is SNEGSKA (reference sequence). With 7 bases removed from V and 0 bases from J, the gap between germline ends came to 12 bases. The CDR3 loop is CSVRQDMNTEAFF. For the CDR3, the DNA is TGCAGTGTCAGACAGGACATGAACACTGAAGCTTTCTTT.